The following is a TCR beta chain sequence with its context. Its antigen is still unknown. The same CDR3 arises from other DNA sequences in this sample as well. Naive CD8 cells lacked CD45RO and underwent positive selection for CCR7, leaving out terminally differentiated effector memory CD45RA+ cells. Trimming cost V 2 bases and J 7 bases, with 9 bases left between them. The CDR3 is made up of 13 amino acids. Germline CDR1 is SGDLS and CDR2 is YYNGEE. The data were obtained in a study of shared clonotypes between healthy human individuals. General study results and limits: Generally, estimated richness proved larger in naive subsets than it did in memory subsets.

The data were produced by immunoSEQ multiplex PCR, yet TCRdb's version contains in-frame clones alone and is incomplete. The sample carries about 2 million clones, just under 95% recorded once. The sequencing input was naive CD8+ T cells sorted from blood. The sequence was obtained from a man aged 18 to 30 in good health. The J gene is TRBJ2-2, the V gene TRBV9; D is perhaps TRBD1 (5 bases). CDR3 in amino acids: CASSVGLGGELFF. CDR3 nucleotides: TGTGCCAGCAGCGTGGGGCTCGGCGGGGAGCTGTTTTTT. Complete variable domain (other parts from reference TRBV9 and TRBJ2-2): DSGVTQTPKHLITATGQRVTLRCSPRSGDLSVYWYQQSLDQGLQFLIQYYNGEERAKGNILERFSAQQFPDLHSELNLSSLELGDSALYFCASSVGLGGELFFGEGSRLTVL.